This T cell receptor (beta chain) was found in a study of vaccination effects on CD4 cells after COVID-19. Study-wide findings and caveats: Early post-infection timepoints were missing from the study, which also had few convalescent patients. Whether induced by infection or by vaccine, clones showed marked clonal contraction late after vaccination.

Produced via immunoSEQ multiplex PCR; TCRdb's table is partial and in-frame only. The sample carries over 20,000 clones, around 74% recorded once. Viral peptide pool expansion of antigen-specific CD4+ T cells preceded sequencing in the ViraFEST assay. At the end of more than 8 days of culture, CD4+ T cells were isolated. This person's SARS-CoV-2 infection, confirmed by PCR, occurred between March and December 2020. Wells of around 2 million PBMC each were grown with 8.5 to 10 IU/ml IL-2 and 8.5 to 10 ug/ml peptides. Concerning this clone itself: Its cognate antigen is unknown.

This receptor was taken from a human donor who had a prior SARS-CoV-2 infection. Specimen: CD4+ T cells from PBMCs cultured with a peptide pool, collected before COVID-19 vaccination.

The CDR3 bases are TGTGCCAGCAGCTACCACCTAGGGGGTGCAACTAATGAAAAACTGTTTTTT. Its translation: CASSYHLGGATNEKLFF. This chain connects TRBV7-9 to TRBJ1-4, with D maybe TRBD1 (6 bases). This CDR3 comprises 17 residues. The V end lost 4 bases, the J end lost 0 bases, and 15 bases lay between the germline ends. Germline CDR1 reads SEHNR; CDR2 reads FQNEAQ (reference sequence).